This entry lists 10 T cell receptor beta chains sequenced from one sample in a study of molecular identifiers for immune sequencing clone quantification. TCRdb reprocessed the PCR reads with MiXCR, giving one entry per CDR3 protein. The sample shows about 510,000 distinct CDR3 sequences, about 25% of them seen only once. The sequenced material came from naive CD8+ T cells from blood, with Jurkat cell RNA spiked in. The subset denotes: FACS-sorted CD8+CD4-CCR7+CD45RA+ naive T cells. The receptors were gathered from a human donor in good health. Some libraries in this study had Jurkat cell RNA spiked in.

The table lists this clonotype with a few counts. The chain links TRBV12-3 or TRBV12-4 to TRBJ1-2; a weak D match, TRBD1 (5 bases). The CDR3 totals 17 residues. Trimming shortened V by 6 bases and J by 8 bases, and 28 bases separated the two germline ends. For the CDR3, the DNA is TGTGCCAGCAGACCCTCTCGGGACCGCGATTTAGTAGAGGGCTACACCTTC. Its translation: CASRPSRDRDLVEGYTF.

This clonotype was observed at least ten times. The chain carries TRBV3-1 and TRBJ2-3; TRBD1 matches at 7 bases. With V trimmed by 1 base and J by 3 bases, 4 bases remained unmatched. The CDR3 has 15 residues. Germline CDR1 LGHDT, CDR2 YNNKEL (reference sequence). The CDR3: CASSQVQGWTDTQYF. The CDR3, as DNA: TGTGCCAGCAGCCAAGTACAGGGGTGGACAGATACGCAGTATTTT.

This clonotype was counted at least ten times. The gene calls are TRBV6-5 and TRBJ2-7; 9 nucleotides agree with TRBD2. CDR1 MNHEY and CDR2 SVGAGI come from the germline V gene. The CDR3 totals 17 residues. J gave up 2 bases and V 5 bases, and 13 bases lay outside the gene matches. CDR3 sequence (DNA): TGTGCCAGCAGTCCGACGACACCGGGACTAGCAGCCTACGAGCAGTACTTC. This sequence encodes CASSPTTPGLAAYEQYF.

The CDR3 bases are TGTGCCAGCAGCAATAGCGGGGGCCAGTACAATGAGCAGTTCTTC. Encoded protein: CASSNSGGQYNEQFF. The V and J genes are TRBV7-2 and TRBJ2-1; 9 nucleotides match TRBD2. The germline gives CDR1 SGHTA, CDR2 FQGNSA. V lost 5 bases, J lost 4 bases, and 6 bases stayed unmatched. CDR3 length: 15 residues. Filled out from reference TRBV7-2 and TRBJ2-1, the complete variable domain reads GAGVSQSPSNKVTEKGKDVELRCDPISGHTALYWYRQSLGQGLEFLIYFQGNSAPDKSGLPSDRFSAERTGGSVSTLTIQRTQQEDSAVYLCASSNSGGQYNEQFFGPGTRLTVL.

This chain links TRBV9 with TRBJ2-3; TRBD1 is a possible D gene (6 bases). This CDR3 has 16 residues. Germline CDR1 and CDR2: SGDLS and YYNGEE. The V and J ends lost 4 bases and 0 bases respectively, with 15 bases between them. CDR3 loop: CASSPKDSPSTDTQYF. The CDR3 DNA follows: TGTGCCAGCAGCCCTAAGGACAGCCCTAGCACAGATACGCAGTATTTT. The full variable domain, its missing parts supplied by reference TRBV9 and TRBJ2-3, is DSGVTQTPKHLITATGQRVTLRCSPRSGDLSVYWYQQSLDQGLQFLIQYYNGEERAKGNILERFSAQQFPDLHSELNLSSLELGDSALYFCASSPKDSPSTDTQYFGPGTRLTVL.

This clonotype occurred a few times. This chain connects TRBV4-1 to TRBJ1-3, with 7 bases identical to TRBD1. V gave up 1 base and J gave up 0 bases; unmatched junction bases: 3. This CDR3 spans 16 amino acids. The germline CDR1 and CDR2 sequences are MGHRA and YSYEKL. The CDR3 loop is CASSQGDRASGNTIYF. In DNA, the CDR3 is TGCGCCAGCAGCCAAGGCGACAGGGCCTCTGGAAACACCATATATTTT.

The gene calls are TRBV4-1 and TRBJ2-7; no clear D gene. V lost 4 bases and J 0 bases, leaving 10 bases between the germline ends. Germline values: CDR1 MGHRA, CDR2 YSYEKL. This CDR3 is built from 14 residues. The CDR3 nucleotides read TGCGCCAGCAGCCCCCAAAAGGGCTCCTACGAGCAGTACTTC. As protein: CASSPQKGSYEQYF.

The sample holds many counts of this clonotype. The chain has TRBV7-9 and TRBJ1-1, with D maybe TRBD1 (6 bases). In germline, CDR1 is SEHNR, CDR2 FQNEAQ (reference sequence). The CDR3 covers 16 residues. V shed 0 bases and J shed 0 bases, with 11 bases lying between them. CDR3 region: CASSLAGAGLNTEAFF. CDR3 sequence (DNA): TGTGCCAGCAGCTTAGCGGGGGCAGGGTTGAACACTGAAGCTTTCTTT. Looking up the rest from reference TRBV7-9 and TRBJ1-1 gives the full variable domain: DTGVSQNPRHKITKRGQNVTFRCDPISEHNRLYWYRQTLGQGPEFLTYFQNEAQLEKSRLLSDRFSAERPKGSFSTLEIQRTEQGDSAMYLCASSLAGAGLNTEAFFGQGTRLTVV.

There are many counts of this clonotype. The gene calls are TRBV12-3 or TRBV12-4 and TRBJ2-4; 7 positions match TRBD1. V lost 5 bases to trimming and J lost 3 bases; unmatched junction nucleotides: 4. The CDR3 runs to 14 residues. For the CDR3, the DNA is TGTGCCAGCAGTCGGACAGGAGACAAAAACATTCAGTACTTC. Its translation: CASSRTGDKNIQYF.

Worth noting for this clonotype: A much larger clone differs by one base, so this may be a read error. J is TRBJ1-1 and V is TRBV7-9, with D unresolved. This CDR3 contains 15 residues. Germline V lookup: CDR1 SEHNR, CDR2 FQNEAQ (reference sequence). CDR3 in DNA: TGTGCCAGCAGCTCGCATGGAACGAGCACCACTGAAACTTTCTTT. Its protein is CASSSHGTSTTETFF.